The clone carrying this T cell receptor beta chain turned up a few times. From RNA transcripts, TCR beta CDR3 regions were amplified. First-round RT-PCR with HTBI primers amplified the TCR CDR3 region. TCRdb re-called the multiplex PCR reads with MiXCR, one entry per CDR3 protein. The sample yields around 300,000 distinct CDR3 sequences, roughly 15% seen once. The data belong to a study of T cells in Graves' hyperthyroidism and ophthalmopathy. On the basis of clinical symptoms, serum thyroxine and TRAb, thyroid ultrasound and orbital computed tomography, diagnoses were made. First hyperthyroidism diagnosis is when the blood sample was obtained, before any ophthalmopathy symptoms. The sequencing sample was made of blood. The TCR comes from a woman in her forties or fifties with Graves' hyperthyroidism that later progressed to Graves' ophthalmopathy.

The CDR3 region has the DNA TGTGCCAGTCGTGGACAGAACAATGAGCAGTTCTTC. It yields the protein CASRGQNNEQFF. V usage is TRBV19 and J usage is TRBJ2-1; a weak D match, TRBD1 (6 bases). The CDR3 sequence is 12 residues long. Germline V gives CDR1 LNHDA, CDR2 SQIVND (reference sequence). V was trimmed by 8 bases and J by 5 bases, leaving 10 bases between them. Combining the CDR3 with reference TRBV19 and TRBJ2-1 gives the whole variable domain DGGITQSPKYLFRKEGQNVTLSCEQNLNHDAMYWYRQDPGQGLRLIYYSQIVNDFQKGDIAEGYSVSREKKESFPLTVTSAQKNPTAFYLCASRGQNNEQFFGPGTRLTVL.